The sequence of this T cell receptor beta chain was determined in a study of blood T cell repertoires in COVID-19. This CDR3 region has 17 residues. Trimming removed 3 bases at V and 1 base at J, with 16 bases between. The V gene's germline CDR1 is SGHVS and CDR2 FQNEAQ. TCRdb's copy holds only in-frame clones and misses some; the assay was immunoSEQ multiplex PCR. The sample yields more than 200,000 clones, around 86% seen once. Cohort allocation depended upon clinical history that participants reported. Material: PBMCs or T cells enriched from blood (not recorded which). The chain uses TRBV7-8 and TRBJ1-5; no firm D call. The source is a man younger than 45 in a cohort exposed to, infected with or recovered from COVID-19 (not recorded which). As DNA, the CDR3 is TGTGCCAGCAGCTTCTCAGTCCGGGCGGGGAGCAATCAGCCCCAGCATTTT. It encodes CASSFSVRAGSNQPQHF.